These 21 T cell receptor beta chains share one sample of origin, sequenced in a study of blood T cell repertoires in COVID-19. This table comes from immunoSEQ multiplex PCR, and its TCRdb copy is limited to in-frame clones, with some not included. The table records roughly 290,000 clones, roughly 86% of them present only once. The sample comprised peripheral blood. These receptors came from a young woman who had recovered from COVID-19.

The chain couples TRBV18 to TRBJ2-7; D might be TRBD1 (5 bases). The ends were cut back, 3 bases at V and 3 bases at J, with 15 bases in the middle. The CDR3 is made up of 15 amino acids. Germline V gives CDR1 KGHSH, CDR2 LQKENI. CDR3 in DNA: TGTGCCAGCTCACCGACCAACGAGGACAACTACGAGCAGTACTTC. Translated: CASSPTNEDNYEQYF. Using reference TRBV18 and TRBJ2-7 for the parts outside the CDR3, the full variable domain is NAGVMQNPRHLVRRRGQEARLRCSPMKGHSHVYWYRQLPEEGLKFMVYLQKENIIDESGMPKERFSAEFPKEGPSILRIQQVVRGDSAAYFCASSPTNEDNYEQYFGPGTRLTVT.

The chain employs TRBV27 and TRBJ2-1, with 9 bases matching TRBD1. The ends lost 3 bases at V and 2 bases at J; junction bases unmatched: 2. Germline CDR1 reads MNHEY; CDR2 reads SMNVEV (reference sequence). This CDR3 contains 15 residues. The CDR3 spells CASSFGTGTYNEQFF. The CDR3 DNA sequence: TGTGCCAGCAGTTTCGGGACAGGGACCTACAATGAGCAGTTCTTC.

The V and J genes are TRBV30 and TRBJ2-3; 10 bases match TRBD2. The CDR3 is 15 amino acids. Germline values: CDR1 GTSNPN, CDR2 SVGIG (reference sequence). V shed 0 bases, J shed 4 bases, and the junction held 4 bases outside the gene matches. In nucleotides, the CDR3 is TGTGCCTGGAGTGTACAAGCGGGGGGGCCAGATACGCAGTATTTT. Translated: CAWSVQAGGPDTQYF.

V and J are TRBV7-2 and TRBJ1-5; D gene uncertain. From germline, CDR1 is SGHTA and CDR2 FQGNSA. There are 15 residues in the CDR3. Trimming took 1 base from V and 0 from J, leaving 7 bases between them. CDR3 sequence (DNA): TGTGCCAGCAGCTTAGGCGGACTTAGCAATCAGCCCCAGCATTTT. Protein sequence: CASSLGGLSNQPQHF.

The chain couples TRBV10-3 to TRBJ1-4; D unresolved. The V end was cut by 5 bases, the J end by 8 bases, with 12 bases between. The germline V gene has CDR1 ENHRY and CDR2 SYGVKD. This CDR3 has 13 residues. CDR3 bases: TGTGCCATCAGTCGGCAGTCGGAGGAAAAACTGTTTTTT. Translated, it gives CAISRQSEEKLFF.

This rearrangement joins TRBV7-6 to TRBJ2-7; TRBD1 matches 9 bases. CDR1 is SGHVS and CDR2 is FNYEAQ in the germline V gene. With 1 base clipped from V and 3 bases from J, the junction kept 1 base outside the gene matches. CDR3 size: 14 residues. CDR3 coding DNA: TGTGCCAGCAGCTTAGGGGACAGGGTCTACGAGCAGTACTTC. Translated: CASSLGDRVYEQYF.

This chain uses TRBV11-2 with TRBJ2-1; TRBD2 aligns across 7 bases. The CDR3 runs to 15 residues. V was pared by 4 bases and J by 6 bases, with 9 bases of the junction left unmatched. Germline assignment: CDR1 SGHAT and CDR2 FQNNGV. This CDR3 reads CASSSIGGGVNEQFF. CDR3 nucleotide sequence: TGTGCCAGCAGCTCCATTGGGGGAGGGGTCAATGAGCAGTTCTTC. Variable domain in full (rest from reference TRBV11-2 and TRBJ2-1): EAGVAQSPRYKIIEKRQSVAFWCNPISGHATLYWYQQILGQGPKLLIQFQNNGVVDDSQLPKDRFSAERLKGVDSTLKIQPAKLEDSAVYLCASSSIGGGVNEQFFGPGTRLTVL.

The J gene is TRBJ2-3, the V gene TRBV28; 8 nucleotides line up with TRBD1. Unmatched junction bases numbered 6, after V lost 4 bases and J lost 3 bases. Germline assignment: CDR1 MDHEN and CDR2 SYDVKM. This CDR3 is built from 15 residues. The CDR3 DNA sequence: TGTGCCAGCAGTTACAGGGGGTATACGACAGATACGCAGTATTTT. Its protein product is CASSYRGYTTDTQYF.

This clone was counted a single time. CDR3 loop: CASSEPPGTQFF. For the CDR3, the DNA is TGTGCCAGCAGTGAACCCCCCGGGACACAGTTCTTC. The V call is TRBV6-4, the J call TRBJ2-1; D may be TRBD1 (6 bases). The V end lost 3 bases, the J end lost 13 bases, and 13 bases lay between the germline ends. The CDR3 is 12 residues long. Germline V lookup: CDR1 MRHNA, CDR2 SNTAGT.

The chain is built from TRBV27 and TRBJ2-7; maybe TRBD2 (6 bases). Germline V gives CDR1 MNHEY, CDR2 SMNVEV (reference sequence). Trimming pared 4 bases from V and 4 bases from J, leaving 17 bases between. The CDR3 runs 15 residues. The CDR3 nucleotides are TGTGCCAGCAGTTGGGTCGGGAGCCCAGAATACGAGCAGTACTTC. The encoded protein is CASSWVGSPEYEQYF.

This clone was seen a single time. The chain uses TRBV7-2 and TRBJ1-3; 7 positions agree with TRBD1. Germline V gene data show CDR1 as SGHTA and CDR2 as FQGNSA. V shed 4 bases and J 4 bases; nucleotides not matched to a gene: 7. This CDR3 region has 15 residues. The DNA for the CDR3 is TGTGCCAGCAGCTCCGGACAGGACGGCGGAAACACCATATATTTT. Amino acids: CASSSGQDGGNTIYF. Filled out from reference TRBV7-2 and TRBJ1-3, the complete variable domain reads GAGVSQSPSNKVTEKGKDVELRCDPISGHTALYWYRQSLGQGLEFLIYFQGNSAPDKSGLPSDRFSAERTGGSVSTLTIQRTQQEDSAVYLCASSSGQDGGNTIYFGEGSWLTVV.

The J gene is TRBJ1-1, the V gene TRBV29-1, with D hard to call. Trimming left V 8 bases short and J 1 base short, with 11 bases between. Germline V gene data show CDR1 as SQVTM and CDR2 as ANQGSEA. The CDR3 runs to 12 residues. CDR3 residues: CSILRENTEAFF. CDR3 sequence (DNA): TGCAGCATCCTGCGGGAGAACACTGAAGCTTTCTTT.

The chain uses TRBV11-3 and TRBJ1-2, with D maybe TRBD1 (6 bases). Germline-derived CDR1 and CDR2 are SGHNT and YENEEA. The ends were cut back, 5 bases at V and 4 bases at J, with 23 bases in the middle. CDR3 length equals 17 residues. The CDR3 region is CASSQWHRVIIGYGYTF. CDR3 DNA: TGTGCCAGCAGCCAGTGGCACAGGGTTATTATCGGCTATGGCTACACCTTC.

This clone was seen only a few times. The V gene is TRBV25-1, the J gene TRBJ2-7; D gene ambiguous. The CDR3 runs to 11 residues. V was cut by 4 bases and J by 3 bases, with 4 bases left in between. Germline V gives CDR1 MGHDK, CDR2 SYGVNS. The CDR3 reads CASSGYYEQYF. Here the CDR3 DNA reads TGTGCCAGCAGTGGCTACTACGAGCAGTACTTC.

This clone is a singleton in its sample. The chain has TRBV7-2 and TRBJ2-7; D unclear. This CDR3 spans 14 amino acids. Germline V gives CDR1 SGHTA, CDR2 FQGNSA. Between the trimmed V and J ends, which lost 4 bases and 2 bases, there was a span of 12 bases. CDR3 nucleotides: TGTGCCAGCAGCTCCCTCGGGTATCCCTACGAGCAGTACTTC. Translating it yields CASSSLGYPYEQYF.

This clone has more than one count but fewer than ten. J is TRBJ1-2 and V is TRBV19; D gene uncertain. The ends were cut back, 8 bases at V and 4 bases at J, with 8 bases in the middle. CDR1 is LNHDA, CDR2 SQIVND, per germline (reference sequence). The CDR3 has 11 amino acids. The CDR3 is CASEASYGYTF. The CDR3 coding sequence is TGTGCCAGTGAGGCAAGCTATGGCTACACCTTC.

The V gene is TRBV18, the J gene TRBJ1-5, with D possibly being TRBD1 (5 bases). Germline values: CDR1 KGHSH, CDR2 LQKENI. The CDR3 has 15 amino acids. The V end lost 4 bases, the J end lost 6 bases, and 16 bases lay between the germline ends. The CDR3 DNA is TGTGCCAGCTCACAGCAAGGGGCCGCTAGTCAGCCCCAGCATTTT. It yields the protein CASSQQGAASQPQHF.

This chain connects TRBV6-5 to TRBJ1-1; TRBD1 is a possible D gene (6 bases). V gave up 4 bases and J gave up 4 bases, with 16 bases separating them. The CDR3 contains 15 residues. Germline V gives CDR1 MNHEY, CDR2 SVGAGI. The CDR3 here is CASSSPAGAPTEAFF. The CDR3 DNA reads TGTGCCAGCAGTTCACCGGCGGGGGCGCCCACTGAAGCTTTCTTT.

The rearrangement uses TRBV6-5 and TRBJ1-2, with 8 bases fitting TRBD1. Germline CDR1 MNHEY, CDR2 SVGAGI. Unmatched junction bases numbered 5, after V lost 5 bases and J lost 3 bases. This CDR3 has 14 amino acids. The DNA of the CDR3 is TGTGCCAGCAGTCCCTACAGGGGGGACTATGGCTACACCTTC. Translated, it gives CASSPYRGDYGYTF.

About this clone itself: Other DNA variants within this sample encode the same CDR3. The chain links TRBV7-9 to TRBJ1-4, with TRBD1 matching 8 bases. This CDR3 region has 14 residues. Germline V lookup: CDR1 SEHNR, CDR2 FQNEAQ (reference sequence). V was clipped by 2 bases and J by 5 bases; unmatched bases: 1. The CDR3 reads CASSLRQGNEKLFF. Here the CDR3 DNA reads TGTGCCAGCAGCTTAAGACAGGGGAATGAAAAACTGTTTTTT.

The genes are TRBV2 and TRBJ2-3; D is unresolved. The CDR3 covers 12 residues. The germline gives CDR1 SNHLY, CDR2 FYNNEI. Trimming removed 6 bases at V and 6 bases at J, with 10 bases between. The CDR3 DNA reads TGTGCCAGCAGGGGCCCTTCGGATACGCAGTATTTT. It encodes CASRGPSDTQYF.